This T cell receptor (beta chain) stems from a study of cytomegalovirus exposure and HLA in healthy donors. Study outcomes and limitations: Reports indicate that TCR beta sequences accurately predicted the HLA-A and HLA-B alleles of most subjects. The study listed 150 to 200 cytomegalovirus-associated TCR beta chains. In an earlier analysis, productive rearrangement rates for most beta V segments clustered near 87% or 30%. There were some public TCRs occurring in many donors, but most TCR sequences were rare.

It was with 60 Vbeta and 13 Jbeta primers that the PCR ran. The assay was immunoSEQ multiplex PCR, and TCRdb's table has in-frame clones only and misses some. The sample yields 98,000 or so clones, 76% seen once. The germline V gene has CDR1 SQVTM and CDR2 ANQGSEA. The CDR3 length is 13 residues. V lost 4 bases and J lost 4, with 11 bases in between. Details on this clone: Its antigen is not known.

The chain is built from TRBV29-1 and TRBJ1-3; D unclear. Sequencing was performed on PBMCs. The origin of this receptor is a middle-aged man in good health and CMV-seronegative. CDR3 residues: CSVVSADGNTIYF. CDR3 bases: TGCAGCGTTGTATCAGCGGACGGAAACACCATATATTTT.